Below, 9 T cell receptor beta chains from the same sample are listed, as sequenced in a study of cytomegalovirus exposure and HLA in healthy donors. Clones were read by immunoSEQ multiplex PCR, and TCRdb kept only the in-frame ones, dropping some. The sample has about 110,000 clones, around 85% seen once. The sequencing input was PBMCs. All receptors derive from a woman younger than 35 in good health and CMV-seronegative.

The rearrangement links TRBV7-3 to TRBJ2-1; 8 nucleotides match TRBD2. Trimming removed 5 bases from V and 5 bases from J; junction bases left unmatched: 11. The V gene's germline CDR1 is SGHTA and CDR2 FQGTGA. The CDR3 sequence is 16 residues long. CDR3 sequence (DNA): TGTGCCAGCAGCCCCCGGGGTAGCGGGAAGGACAATGAGCAGTTCTTC. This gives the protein CASSPRGSGKDNEQFF.

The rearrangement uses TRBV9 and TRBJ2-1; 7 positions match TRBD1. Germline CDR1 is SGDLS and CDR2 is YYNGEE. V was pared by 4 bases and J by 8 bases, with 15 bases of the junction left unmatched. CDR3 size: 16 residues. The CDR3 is CASSPWTGPVRDEQFF. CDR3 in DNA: TGTGCCAGCAGCCCTTGGACAGGTCCCGTAAGAGATGAGCAGTTCTTC.

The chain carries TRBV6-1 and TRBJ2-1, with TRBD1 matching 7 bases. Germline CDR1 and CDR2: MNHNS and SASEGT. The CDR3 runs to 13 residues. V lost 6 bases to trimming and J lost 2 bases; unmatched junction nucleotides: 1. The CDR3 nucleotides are TGTGCCAGCAGACAGGGGACCTACAATGAGCAGTTCTTC. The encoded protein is CASRQGTYNEQFF.

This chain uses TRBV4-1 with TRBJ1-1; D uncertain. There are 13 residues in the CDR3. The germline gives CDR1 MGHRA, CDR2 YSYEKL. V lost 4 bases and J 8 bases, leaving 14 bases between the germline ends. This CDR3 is CASSPSSSGEAFF. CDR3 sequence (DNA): TGCGCCAGCAGCCCATCCTCTTCGGGGGAAGCTTTCTTT.

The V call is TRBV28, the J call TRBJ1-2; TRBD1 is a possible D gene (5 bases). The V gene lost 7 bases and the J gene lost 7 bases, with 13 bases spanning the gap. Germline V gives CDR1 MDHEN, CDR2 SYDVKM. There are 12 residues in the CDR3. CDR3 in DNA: TGTGCCAGCATGTGGGGGACTGTTGGCTACACCTTC. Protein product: CASMWGTVGYTF.

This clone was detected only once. The CDR3 loop is CASSPPNEKLFF. The CDR3 DNA sequence: TGTGCCAGCAGCCCCCCAAATGAAAAACTGTTTTTT. V and J are TRBV27 and TRBJ1-4, with D uncertain. CDR1 and CDR2 from the germline V gene are MNHEY and SMNVEV (reference sequence). The CDR3 spans 12 residues. V dropped 6 bases and J dropped 5 bases, with 7 bases sitting between them.

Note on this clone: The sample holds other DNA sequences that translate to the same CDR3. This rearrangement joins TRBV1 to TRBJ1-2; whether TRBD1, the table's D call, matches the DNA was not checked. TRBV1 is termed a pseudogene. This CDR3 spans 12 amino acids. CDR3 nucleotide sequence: TGCACCAGCAGCCATCAGGGGCTAGGTTACACCTTC. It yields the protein CTSSHQGLGYTF.

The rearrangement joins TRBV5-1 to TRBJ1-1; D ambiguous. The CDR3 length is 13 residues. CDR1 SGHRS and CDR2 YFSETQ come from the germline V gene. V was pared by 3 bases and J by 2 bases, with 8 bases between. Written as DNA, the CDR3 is TGCGCCAGCAGCTATGTCTCTAACACTGAAGCTTTCTTT. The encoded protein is CASSYVSNTEAFF.

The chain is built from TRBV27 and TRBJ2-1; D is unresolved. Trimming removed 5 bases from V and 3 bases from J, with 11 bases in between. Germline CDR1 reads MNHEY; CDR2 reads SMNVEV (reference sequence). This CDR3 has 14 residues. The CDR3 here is CASSPGLSYNEQFF. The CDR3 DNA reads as TGTGCCAGCAGTCCTGGGCTCAGCTACAATGAGCAGTTCTTC.